The T cell receptor (beta chain) under discussion was sequenced for a study of T cell responses to AZD1222 COVID-19 vaccine. Study-wide results and caveats: The study sampled repertoires only after the peak T cell response. The donors showed a predominance of white British ancestry and of females, with possible underestimation of clonal diversity.

Timing groups of about 4 and about 12 weeks for second doses were pooled. To note about this clone: Antigen unknown.

CDR3 size: 16 residues. Germline V gene lookup returns CDR1 ENHRY and CDR2 SYGVKD. V trimming: 5 bases; J trimming: 3 bases; junction bases outside the gene matches: 10. Generated by immunoSEQ multiplex PCR, the TCRdb table keeps only in-frame clones and is missing some. The sample lists nearly 200,000 clones, around 93% occurring once. Material: peripheral blood, obtained 28 days after the second AZD1222 dose. The origin of this receptor is an adult who received the AZD1222 COVID-19 vaccine. The chain couples TRBV10-3 to TRBJ1-5, with TRBD1 matching 7 bases. The DNA for the CDR3 is TGTGCCATCAGTAGCGGGACAGCCCTTGACAATCAGCCCCAGCATTTT. Its protein product is CAISSGTALDNQPQHF.